This TCR beta chain emerged from a study of tumor-infiltrating lymphocytes in primary liver carcinoma. Study results and caveats: Blood fell significantly below tumors in its top-250-clone fraction (p = 0.039). Only around 7.5-25% of top clones occurred in all five tumor regions. It was tumor-adjacent and tumor-blood pairs that overlapped less than tumor region pairs did.

TCR beta cDNA came from 400 to 500 ng total RNA, primed with a constant-region primer. Amplification in three nested multiplex PCR rounds with slightly modified ARM-PCR gave rise to TCR beta libraries. The first two PCR rounds, roughly 9 cycles each, used TRBV1-TRBV30 forward primers and a C-beta reverse primer. MiXCR, run by TCRdb on the multiplex PCR reads, gives a single entry per CDR3 protein. The data contain tens of thousands of distinct CDR3 sequences, 55% to 75% of them singletons. Extraction of RNA together with DNA used 20-30 mg of unsorted bulk tissue. Primary liver carcinomas in the patients were surgically resected. Germline lookup yields CDR1 SGHAT and CDR2 FQNNGV. This CDR3 has 13 amino acids. The table lists this clonotype with a count of one. The antigen is undetermined. The germline gene is not matched at one end of the junction; a read error may be the cause.

The sample comprised liver tumor tissue from sampling region 2. Subset noted: tumor region T2, inferior pole. This sequence joins TRBV11-2 and TRBJ2-7; possibly TRBD1 for D (6 bases). The clonotype originates from a man aged 35-49 years with primary liver carcinoma and hepatitis B virus infection. Here the CDR3 reads CASSSTGCYEQYF. CDR3 sequence (DNA): TGTGCGAGCAGCTCAACAGGGTGCTATGAGCAGTACTTC. Filled out from reference TRBV11-2 and TRBJ2-7, the complete variable domain reads EAGVAQSPRYKIIEKRQSVAFWCNPISGHATLYWYQQILGQGPKLLIQFQNNGVVDDSQLPKDRFSAERLKGVDSTLKIQPAKLEDSAVYLCASSSTGCYEQYFGPGTRLTVT.